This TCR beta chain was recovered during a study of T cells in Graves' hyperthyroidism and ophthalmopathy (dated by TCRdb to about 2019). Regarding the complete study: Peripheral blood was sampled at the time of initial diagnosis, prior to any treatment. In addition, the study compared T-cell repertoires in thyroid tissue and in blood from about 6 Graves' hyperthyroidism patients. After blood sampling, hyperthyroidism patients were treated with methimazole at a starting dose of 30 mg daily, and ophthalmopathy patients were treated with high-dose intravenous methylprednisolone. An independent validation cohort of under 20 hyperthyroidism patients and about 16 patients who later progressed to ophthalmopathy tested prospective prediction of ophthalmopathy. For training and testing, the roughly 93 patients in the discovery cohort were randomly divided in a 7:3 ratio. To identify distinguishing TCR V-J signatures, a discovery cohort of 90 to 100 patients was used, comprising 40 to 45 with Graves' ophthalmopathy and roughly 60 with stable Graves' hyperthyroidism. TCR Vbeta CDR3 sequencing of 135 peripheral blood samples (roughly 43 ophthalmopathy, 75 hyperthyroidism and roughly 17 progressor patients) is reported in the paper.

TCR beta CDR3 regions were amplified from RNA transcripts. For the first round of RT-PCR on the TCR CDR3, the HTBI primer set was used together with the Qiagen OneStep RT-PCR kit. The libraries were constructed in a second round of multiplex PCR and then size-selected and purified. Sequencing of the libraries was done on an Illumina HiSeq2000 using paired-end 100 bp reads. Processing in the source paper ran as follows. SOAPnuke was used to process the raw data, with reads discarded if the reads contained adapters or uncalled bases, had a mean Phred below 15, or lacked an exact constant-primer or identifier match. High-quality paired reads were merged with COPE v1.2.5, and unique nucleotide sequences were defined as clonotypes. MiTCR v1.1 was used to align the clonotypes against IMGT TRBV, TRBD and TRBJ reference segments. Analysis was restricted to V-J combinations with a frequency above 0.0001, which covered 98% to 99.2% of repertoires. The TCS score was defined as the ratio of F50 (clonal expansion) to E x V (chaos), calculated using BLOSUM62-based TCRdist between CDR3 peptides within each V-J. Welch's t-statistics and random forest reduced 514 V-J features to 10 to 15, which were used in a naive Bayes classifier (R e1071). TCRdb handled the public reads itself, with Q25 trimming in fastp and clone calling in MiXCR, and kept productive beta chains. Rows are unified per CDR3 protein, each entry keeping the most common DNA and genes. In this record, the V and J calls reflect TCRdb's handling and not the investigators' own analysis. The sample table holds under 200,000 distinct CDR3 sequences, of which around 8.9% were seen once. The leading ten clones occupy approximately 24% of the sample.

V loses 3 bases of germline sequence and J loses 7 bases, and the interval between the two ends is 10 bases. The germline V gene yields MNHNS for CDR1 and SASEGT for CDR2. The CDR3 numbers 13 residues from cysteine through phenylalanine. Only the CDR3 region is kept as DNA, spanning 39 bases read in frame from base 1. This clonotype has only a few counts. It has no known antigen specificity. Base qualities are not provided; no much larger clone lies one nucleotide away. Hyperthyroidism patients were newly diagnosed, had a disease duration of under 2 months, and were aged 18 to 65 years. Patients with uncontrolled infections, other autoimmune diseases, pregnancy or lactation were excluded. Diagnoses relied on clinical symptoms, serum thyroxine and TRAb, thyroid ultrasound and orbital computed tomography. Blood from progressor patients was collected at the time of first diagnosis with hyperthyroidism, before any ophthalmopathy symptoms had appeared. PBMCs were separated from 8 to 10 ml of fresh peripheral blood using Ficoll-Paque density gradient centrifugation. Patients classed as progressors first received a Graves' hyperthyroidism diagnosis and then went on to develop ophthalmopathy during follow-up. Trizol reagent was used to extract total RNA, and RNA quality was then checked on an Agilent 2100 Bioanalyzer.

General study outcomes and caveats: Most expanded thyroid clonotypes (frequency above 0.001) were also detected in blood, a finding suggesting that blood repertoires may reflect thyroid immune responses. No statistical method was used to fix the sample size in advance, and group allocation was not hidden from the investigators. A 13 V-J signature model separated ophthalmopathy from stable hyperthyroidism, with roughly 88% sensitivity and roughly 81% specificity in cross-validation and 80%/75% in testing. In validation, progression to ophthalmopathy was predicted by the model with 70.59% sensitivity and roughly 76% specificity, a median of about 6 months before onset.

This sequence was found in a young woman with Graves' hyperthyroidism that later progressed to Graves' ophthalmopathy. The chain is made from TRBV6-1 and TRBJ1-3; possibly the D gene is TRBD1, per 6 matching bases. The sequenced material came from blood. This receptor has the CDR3 CASSEGGRNTIYF. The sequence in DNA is TGTGCCAGCAGTGAGGGGGGCCGGAACACCATATATTTT.